A selection of T cell receptor beta chains follows, all from one sample in a study of blood T cell repertoires in COVID-19. The repertoire was sequenced with immunoSEQ multiplex PCR; TCRdb's copy has only in-frame clones and lacks some. Of about 88,000 clones listed, around nine tenths were seen once; the top ten hold approximately 1.6%. Sequencing was carried out using peripheral blood. These receptors all come from a man aged 60 to 75 with acute or convalescent COVID-19. Each CDR3 is given without its conserved first and last residue. A D gene is named only where the DNA matches it firmly. Only some rows state a clone size, as once, few, many or a class for expanded clones.

J gene: TRBJ2-3; clone size: -; D gene: TRBD1; V gene: TRBV5-5; CDR3 protein: ASSKGTGGQPYTQY
J gene: TRBJ1-5; clone size: -; D gene: -; V gene: TRBV21-1; CDR3 protein: ACERGREPQH
J gene: TRBJ2-2; clone size: -; D gene: -; V gene: TRBV6-2/TRBV6-3; CDR3 protein: ASSYPSGAGTGELF
J gene: TRBJ1-3; clone size: -; D gene: TRBD1; V gene: TRBV19; CDR3 protein: ASSVGQSSGNTIY
J gene: TRBJ2-5; clone size: few; D gene: TRBD2; V gene: TRBV28; CDR3 protein: ASSFGLSGDQETQY
J gene: TRBJ1-2; clone size: few; D gene: -; V gene: TRBV7-2; CDR3 protein: ASSLEGDNYGYT
J gene: TRBJ1-1; clone size: -; D gene: -; V gene: TRBV7-2; CDR3 protein: ASSSRGKNTEAF
J gene: TRBJ1-1; clone size: -; D gene: -; V gene: TRBV24-1; CDR3 protein: ATGQSRIQRPTVGAF
J gene: TRBJ2-4; clone size: -; D gene: -; V gene: TRBV21-1; CDR3 protein: ASSSSRVAKNIQY
J gene: TRBJ1-6; clone size: -; D gene: TRBD1; V gene: TRBV13; CDR3 protein: ASSHKGTGGTPLH
J gene: TRBJ1-1; clone size: -; D gene: -; V gene: TRBV6-5; CDR3 protein: ASTKGVGNTEAF
J gene: TRBJ1-2; clone size: -; D gene: -; V gene: TRBV19; CDR3 protein: ASSADRTNYGYT
J gene: TRBJ2-5; clone size: -; D gene: -; V gene: TRBV2; CDR3 protein: ASSDRRETQY
J gene: TRBJ2-1; clone size: -; D gene: TRBD2; V gene: TRBV4-3; CDR3 protein: ASSQDRREIVEQF
J gene: TRBJ2-7; clone size: -; D gene: TRBD2; V gene: TRBV6-5; CDR3 protein: ASSYTPGGYEQY
J gene: TRBJ2-1; clone size: once; D gene: -; V gene: TRBV13; CDR3 protein: ASSSGGGPYNEQF